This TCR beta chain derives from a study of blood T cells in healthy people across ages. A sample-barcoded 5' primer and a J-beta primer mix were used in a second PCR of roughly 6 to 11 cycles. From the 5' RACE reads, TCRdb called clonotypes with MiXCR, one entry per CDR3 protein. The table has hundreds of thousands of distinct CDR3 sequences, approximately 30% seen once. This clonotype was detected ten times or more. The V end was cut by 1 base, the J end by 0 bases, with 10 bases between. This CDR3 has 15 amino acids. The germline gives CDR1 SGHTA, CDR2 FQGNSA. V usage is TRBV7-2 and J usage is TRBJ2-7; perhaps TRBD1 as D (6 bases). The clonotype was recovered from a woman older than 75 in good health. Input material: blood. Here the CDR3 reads CASSLGTVSSYEQYF. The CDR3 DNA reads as TGTGCCAGCAGCTTAGGGACAGTTAGCTCCTACGAGCAGTACTTC.